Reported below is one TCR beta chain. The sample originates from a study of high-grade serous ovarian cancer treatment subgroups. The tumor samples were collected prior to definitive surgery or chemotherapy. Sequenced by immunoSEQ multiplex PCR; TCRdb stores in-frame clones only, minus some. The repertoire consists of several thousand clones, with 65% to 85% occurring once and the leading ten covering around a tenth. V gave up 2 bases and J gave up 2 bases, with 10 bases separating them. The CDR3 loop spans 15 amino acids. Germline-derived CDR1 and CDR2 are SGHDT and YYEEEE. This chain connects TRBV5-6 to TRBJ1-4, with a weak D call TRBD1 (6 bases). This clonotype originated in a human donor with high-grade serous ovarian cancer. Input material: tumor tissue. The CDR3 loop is CASSLGGGTNEKLFF. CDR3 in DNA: TGTGCCAGCAGCTTAGGGGGGGGCACTAATGAAAAACTGTTTTTT.